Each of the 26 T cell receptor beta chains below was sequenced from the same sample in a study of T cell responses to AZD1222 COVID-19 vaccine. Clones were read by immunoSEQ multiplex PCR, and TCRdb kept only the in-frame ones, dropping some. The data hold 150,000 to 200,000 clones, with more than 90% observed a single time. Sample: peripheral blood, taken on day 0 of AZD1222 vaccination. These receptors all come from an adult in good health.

The CDR3 nucleotides are TGCAGCGTTGCGGGGGGGATGGGAGGCTACACCTTC. Protein: CSVAGGMGGYTF. The V gene is TRBV29-1, the J gene TRBJ1-2, with D possibly matching TRBD1 (5 bases). This CDR3 comprises 12 residues. Trimming took off 4 bases at V and 8 bases at J, with 14 bases between the two ends. Per germline, CDR1 SQVTM and CDR2 ANQGSEA.

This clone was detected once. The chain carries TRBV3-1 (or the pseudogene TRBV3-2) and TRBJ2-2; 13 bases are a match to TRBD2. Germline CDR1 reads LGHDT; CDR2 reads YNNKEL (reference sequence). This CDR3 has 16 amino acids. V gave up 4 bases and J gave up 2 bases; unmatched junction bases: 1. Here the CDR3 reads CASSRTSGGNTGELFF. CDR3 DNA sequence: TGTGCCAGCAGCCGGACTAGCGGGGGCAACACCGGGGAGCTGTTTTTT.

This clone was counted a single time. CDR3 bases: TGTGCCAGCAGCACAAACAGGGGAACTAATGAAAAACTGTTTTTT. It encodes CASSTNRGTNEKLFF. V gene TRBV7-6 combines with J gene TRBJ1-4; TRBD1 matches at 7 bases. CDR1 and CDR2 from the germline V gene are SGHVS and FNYEAQ. CDR3 size: 15 residues. Trimming removed 5 bases from V and 1 base from J; junction bases left unmatched: 4.

As DNA, the CDR3 is TGTGCCAGCAGCTCCTGGGGTAGCGGGGTATCTCAAGAGACCCAGTACTTC. This encodes CASSSWGSGVSQETQYF. The gene calls are TRBV11-2 and TRBJ2-5; 8 bases agree with TRBD2. Germline V gene lookup returns CDR1 SGHAT and CDR2 FQNNGV. The CDR3 is 17 residues long. The V segment lost 4 bases and the J segment 2 bases; nucleotides outside the gene matches: 12.

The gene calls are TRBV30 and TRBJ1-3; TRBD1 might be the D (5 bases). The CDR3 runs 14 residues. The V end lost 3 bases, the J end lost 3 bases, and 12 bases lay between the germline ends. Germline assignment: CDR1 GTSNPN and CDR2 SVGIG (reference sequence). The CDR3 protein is CAWRRQSGGNTIYF. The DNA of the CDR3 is TGTGCCTGGAGGAGACAGTCGGGTGGAAACACCATATATTTT.

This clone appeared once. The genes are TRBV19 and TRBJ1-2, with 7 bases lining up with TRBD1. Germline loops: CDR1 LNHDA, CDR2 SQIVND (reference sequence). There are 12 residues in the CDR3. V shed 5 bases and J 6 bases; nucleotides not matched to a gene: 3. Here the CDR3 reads CASSSRGNGYTF. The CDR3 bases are TGTGCCAGTAGTTCCAGGGGGAATGGCTACACCTTC.

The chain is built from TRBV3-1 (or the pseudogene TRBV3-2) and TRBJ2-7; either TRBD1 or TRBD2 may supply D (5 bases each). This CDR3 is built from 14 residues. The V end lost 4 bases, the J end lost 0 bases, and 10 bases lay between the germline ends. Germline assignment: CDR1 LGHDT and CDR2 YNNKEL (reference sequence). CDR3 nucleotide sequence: TGTGCCAGCAGCCTCCGTGGGACCTCCTACGAGCAGTACTTC. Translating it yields CASSLRGTSYEQYF.

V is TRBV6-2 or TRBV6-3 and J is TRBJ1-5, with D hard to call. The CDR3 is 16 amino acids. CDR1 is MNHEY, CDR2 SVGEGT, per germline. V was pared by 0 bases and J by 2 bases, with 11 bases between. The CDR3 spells CASSYSRRSGNQPQHF. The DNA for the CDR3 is TGTGCCAGCAGTTACTCTAGAAGGTCAGGCAATCAGCCCCAGCATTTT.

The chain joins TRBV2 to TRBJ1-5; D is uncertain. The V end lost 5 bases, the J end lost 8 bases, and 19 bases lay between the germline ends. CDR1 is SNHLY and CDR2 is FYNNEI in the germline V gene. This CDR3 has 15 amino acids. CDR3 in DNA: TGTGCCAGCAGTTACCGCGTGGAGGGCAGTAAGCCCCAGCATTTT. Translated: CASSYRVEGSKPQHF.

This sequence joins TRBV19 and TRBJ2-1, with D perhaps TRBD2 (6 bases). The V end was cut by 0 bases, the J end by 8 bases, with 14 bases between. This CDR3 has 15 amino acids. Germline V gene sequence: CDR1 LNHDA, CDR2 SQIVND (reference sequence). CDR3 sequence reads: CASSIDRASVDEQFF. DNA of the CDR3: TGTGCCAGTAGTATAGATCGGGCTAGCGTAGATGAGCAGTTCTTC.

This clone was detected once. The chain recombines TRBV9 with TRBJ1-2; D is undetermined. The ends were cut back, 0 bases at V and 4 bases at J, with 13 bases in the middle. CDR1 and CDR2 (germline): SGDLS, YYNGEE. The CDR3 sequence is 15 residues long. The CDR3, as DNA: TGTGCCAGCAGCGTAGAGGTCTCCGGCCTCTATGGCTACACCTTC. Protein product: CASSVEVSGLYGYTF.

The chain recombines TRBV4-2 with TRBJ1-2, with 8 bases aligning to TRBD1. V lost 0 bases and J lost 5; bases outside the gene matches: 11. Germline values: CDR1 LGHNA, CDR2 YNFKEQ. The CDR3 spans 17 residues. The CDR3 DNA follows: TGTGCCAGCAGCCAAGAGACCACAGGGGGGGCGAGGTATGGCTACACCTTC. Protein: CASSQETTGGARYGYTF.

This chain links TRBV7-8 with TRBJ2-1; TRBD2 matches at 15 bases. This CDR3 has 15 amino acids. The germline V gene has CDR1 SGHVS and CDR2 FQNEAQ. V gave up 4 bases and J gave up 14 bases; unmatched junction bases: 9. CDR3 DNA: TGTGCCAGCAGCTCGGACGGACTAGCGGGGGGGCGGGAGTTCTTC. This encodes CASSSDGLAGGREFF. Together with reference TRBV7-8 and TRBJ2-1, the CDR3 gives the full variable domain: GAGVSQSPRYKVAKRGQDVALRCDPISGHVSLFWYQQALGQGPEFLTYFQNEAQLDKSGLPSDRFFAERPEGSVSTLKIQRTQQEDSAVYLCASSSDGLAGGREFFGPGTRLTVL.

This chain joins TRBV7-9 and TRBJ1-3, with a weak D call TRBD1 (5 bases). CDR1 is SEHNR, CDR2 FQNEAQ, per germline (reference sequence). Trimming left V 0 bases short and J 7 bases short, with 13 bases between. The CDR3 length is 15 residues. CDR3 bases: TGTGCCAGCAGCTTAGCTTCGACAGCCGGGAACACCATATATTTT. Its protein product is CASSLASTAGNTIYF.

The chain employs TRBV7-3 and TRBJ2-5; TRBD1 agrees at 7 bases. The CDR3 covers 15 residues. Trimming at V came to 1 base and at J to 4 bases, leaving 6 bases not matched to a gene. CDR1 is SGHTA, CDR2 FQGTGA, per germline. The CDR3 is CASSLRARGRETQYF. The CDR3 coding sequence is TGTGCCAGCAGCTTAAGGGCGAGGGGGCGAGAGACCCAGTACTTC.

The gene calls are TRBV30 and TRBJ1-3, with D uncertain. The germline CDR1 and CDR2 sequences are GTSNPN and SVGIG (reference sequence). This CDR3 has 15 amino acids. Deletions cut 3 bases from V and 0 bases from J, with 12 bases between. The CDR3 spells CAWRRSFDSGNTIYF. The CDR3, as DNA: TGTGCCTGGAGACGGTCTTTTGACTCTGGAAACACCATATATTTT.

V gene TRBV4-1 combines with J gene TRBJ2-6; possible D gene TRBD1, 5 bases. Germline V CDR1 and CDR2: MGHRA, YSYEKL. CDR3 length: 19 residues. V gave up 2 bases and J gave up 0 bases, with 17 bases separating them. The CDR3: CASSQKRQTLSSGANVLTF. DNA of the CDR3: TGCGCCAGCAGCCAAAAAAGACAGACTCTCAGCTCTGGGGCCAACGTCCTGACTTTC.

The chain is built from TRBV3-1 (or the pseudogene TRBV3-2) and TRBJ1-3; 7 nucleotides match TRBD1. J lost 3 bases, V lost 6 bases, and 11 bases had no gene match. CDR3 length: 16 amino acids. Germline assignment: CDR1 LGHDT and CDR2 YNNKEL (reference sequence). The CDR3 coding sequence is TGTGCCAGCAGTCTTTCCGGGACAGCGATTGGAAACACCATATATTTT. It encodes CASSLSGTAIGNTIYF.

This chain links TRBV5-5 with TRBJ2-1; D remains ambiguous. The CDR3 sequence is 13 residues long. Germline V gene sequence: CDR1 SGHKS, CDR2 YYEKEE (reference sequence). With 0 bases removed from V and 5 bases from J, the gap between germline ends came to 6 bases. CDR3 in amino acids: CASSLALHNEQFF. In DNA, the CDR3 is TGTGCCAGCAGCTTGGCCCTCCACAATGAGCAGTTCTTC. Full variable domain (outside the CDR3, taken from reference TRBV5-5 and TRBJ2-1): DAGVTQSPTHLIKTRGQQVTLRCSPISGHKSVSWYQQVLGQGPQFIFQYYEKEERGRGNFPDRFSARQFPNYSSELNVNALLLGDSALYLCASSLALHNEQFFGPGTRLTVL.

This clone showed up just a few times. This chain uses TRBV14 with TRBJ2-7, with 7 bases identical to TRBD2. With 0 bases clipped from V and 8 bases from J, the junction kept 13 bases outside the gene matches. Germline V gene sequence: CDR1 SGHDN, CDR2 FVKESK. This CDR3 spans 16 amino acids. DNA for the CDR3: TGTGCCAGCAGCCAAGATCGGCCCCCGGCCGGGGGGAAGCAGTACTTC. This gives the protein CASSQDRPPAGGKQYF.

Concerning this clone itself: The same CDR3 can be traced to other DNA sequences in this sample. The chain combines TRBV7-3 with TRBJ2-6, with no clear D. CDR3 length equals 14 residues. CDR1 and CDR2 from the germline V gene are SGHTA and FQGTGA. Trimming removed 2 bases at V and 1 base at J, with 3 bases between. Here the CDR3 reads CASSLSSGANVLTF. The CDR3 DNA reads TGTGCCAGCAGCTTATCGTCTGGGGCCAACGTCCTGACTTTC.

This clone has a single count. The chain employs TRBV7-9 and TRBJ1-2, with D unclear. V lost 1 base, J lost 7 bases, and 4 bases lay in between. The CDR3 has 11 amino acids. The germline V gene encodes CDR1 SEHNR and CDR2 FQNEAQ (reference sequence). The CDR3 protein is CASSLVGGYTF. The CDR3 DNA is TGTGCCAGCAGCTTAGTAGGTGGCTACACCTTC.

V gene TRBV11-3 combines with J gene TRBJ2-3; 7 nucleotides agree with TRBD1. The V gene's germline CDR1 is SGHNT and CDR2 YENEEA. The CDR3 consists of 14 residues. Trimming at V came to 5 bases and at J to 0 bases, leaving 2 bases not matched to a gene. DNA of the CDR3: TGTGCCAGCAGCCCGGGACAGAGCACAGATACGCAGTATTTT. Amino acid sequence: CASSPGQSTDTQYF.

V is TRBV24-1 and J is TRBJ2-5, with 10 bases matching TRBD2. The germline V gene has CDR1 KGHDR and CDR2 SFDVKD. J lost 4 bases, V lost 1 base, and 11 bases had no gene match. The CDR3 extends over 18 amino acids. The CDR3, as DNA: TGTGCCACCAGTGATTTTAGATGGGCTAGCGGGGGTCGAGAGACCCAGTACTTC. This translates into CATSDFRWASGGRETQYF.

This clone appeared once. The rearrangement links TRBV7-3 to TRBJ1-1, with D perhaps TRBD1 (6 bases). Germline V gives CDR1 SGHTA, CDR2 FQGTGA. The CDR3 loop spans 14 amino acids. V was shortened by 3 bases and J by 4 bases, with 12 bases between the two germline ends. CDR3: CASSLQGPGTEAFF. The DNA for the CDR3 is TGTGCCAGCAGCTTGCAGGGGCCGGGCACTGAAGCTTTCTTT.

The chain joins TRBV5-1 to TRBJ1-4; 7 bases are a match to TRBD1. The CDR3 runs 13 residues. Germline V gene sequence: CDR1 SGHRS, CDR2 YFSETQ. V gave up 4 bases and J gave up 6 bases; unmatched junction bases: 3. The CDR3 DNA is TGCGCCAGCAGCCCCGGGACAGATGAAAAACTGTTTTTT. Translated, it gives CASSPGTDEKLFF.